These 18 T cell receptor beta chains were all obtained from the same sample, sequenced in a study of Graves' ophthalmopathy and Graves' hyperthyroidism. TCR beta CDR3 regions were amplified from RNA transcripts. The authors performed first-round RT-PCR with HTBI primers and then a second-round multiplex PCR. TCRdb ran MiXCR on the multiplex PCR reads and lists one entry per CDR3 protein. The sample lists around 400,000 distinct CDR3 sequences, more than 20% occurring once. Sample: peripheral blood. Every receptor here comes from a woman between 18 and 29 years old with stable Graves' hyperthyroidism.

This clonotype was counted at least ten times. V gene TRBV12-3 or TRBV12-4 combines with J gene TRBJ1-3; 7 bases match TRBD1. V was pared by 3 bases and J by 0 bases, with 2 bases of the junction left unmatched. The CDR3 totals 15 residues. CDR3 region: CASSLGTDSGNTIYF. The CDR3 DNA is TGTGCCAGCAGTTTGGGGACAGACTCTGGAAACACCATATATTTT.

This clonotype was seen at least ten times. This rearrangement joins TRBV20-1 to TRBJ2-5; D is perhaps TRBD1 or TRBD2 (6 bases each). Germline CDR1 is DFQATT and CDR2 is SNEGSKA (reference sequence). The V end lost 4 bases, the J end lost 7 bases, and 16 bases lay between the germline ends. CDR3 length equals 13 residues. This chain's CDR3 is CSAIASEGGTQYF. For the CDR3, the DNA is TGCAGTGCTATAGCTAGCGAGGGGGGGACCCAGTACTTC.

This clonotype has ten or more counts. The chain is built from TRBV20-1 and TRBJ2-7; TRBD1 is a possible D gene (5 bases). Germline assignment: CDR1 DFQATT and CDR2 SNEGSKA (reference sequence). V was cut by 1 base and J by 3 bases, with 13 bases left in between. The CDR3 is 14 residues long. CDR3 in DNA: TGCAGTGCTAGAGGGACGGACACCTACTACGAGCAGTACTTC. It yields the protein CSARGTDTYYEQYF.

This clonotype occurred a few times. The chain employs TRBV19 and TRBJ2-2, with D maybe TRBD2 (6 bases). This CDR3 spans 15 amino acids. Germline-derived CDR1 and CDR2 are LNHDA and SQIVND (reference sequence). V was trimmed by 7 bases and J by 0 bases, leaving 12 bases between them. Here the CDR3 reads CASTLWDSNTGELFF. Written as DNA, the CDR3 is TGTGCCAGTACCTTATGGGACTCGAACACCGGGGAGCTGTTTTTT.

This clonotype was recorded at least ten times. This chain's CDR3 is CASTPRLGSSNTEAFF. The CDR3 DNA is TGTGCCAGCACCCCCCGCCTGGGGAGCTCGAACACTGAAGCTTTCTTT. V is TRBV28 and J is TRBJ1-1; D unclear. With 7 bases removed from V and 1 base from J, the gap between germline ends came to 19 bases. The CDR3 runs 16 residues. Per the germline V gene, CDR1 is MDHEN and CDR2 is SYDVKM.

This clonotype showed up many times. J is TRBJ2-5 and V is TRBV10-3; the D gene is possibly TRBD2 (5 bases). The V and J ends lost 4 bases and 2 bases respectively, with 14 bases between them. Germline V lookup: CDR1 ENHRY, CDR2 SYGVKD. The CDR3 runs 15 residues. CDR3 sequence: CAISGSLALQETQYF. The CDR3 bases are TGTGCCATCAGTGGCAGCCTAGCTTTACAAGAGACCCAGTACTTC.

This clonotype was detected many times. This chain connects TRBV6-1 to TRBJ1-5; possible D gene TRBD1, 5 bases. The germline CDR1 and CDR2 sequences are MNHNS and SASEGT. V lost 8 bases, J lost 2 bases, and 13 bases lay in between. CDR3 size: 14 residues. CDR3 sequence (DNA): TGTGCCAGCTACTTTGGGGGGGGCAATCAGCCCCAGCATTTT. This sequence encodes CASYFGGGNQPQHF.

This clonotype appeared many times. DNA of the CDR3: TGTGCCAGCAGTCCCGGGACAGCTAACTATGGCTACACCTTC. As protein: CASSPGTANYGYTF. This chain joins TRBV28 and TRBJ1-2; TRBD1 aligns across 7 bases. From germline, CDR1 is MDHEN and CDR2 SYDVKM. The CDR3 sequence is 14 residues long. V shed 5 bases, J shed 0 bases, and the junction held 3 bases outside the gene matches.

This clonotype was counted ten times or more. CDR3 sequence (DNA): TGCAGTGCTCCGACAGGGGACACTGAAGCTTTCTTT. Its translation is CSAPTGDTEAFF. V gene TRBV20-1 combines with J gene TRBJ1-1; 8 bases agree with TRBD1. The V and J ends lost 5 bases and 3 bases, in that order; junction bases with no gene match: 2. Germline values: CDR1 DFQATT, CDR2 SNEGSKA (reference sequence). This CDR3 is 12 amino acids long.

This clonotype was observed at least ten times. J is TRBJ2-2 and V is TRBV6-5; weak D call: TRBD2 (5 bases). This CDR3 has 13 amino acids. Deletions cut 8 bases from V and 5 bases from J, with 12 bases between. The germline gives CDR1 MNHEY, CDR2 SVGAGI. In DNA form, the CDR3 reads TGTGCCAGCGAAACTCGGGGAACCGGGGAGCTGTTTTTT. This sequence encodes CASETRGTGELFF.

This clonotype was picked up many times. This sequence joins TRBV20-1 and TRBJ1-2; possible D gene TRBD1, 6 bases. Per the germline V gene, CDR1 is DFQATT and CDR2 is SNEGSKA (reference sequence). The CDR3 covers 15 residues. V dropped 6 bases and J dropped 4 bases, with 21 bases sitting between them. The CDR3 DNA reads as TGCAGTGCGGAGGTCGGGGGCCGTAACCTCTATGGCTACACCTTC. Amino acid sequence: CSAEVGGRNLYGYTF.

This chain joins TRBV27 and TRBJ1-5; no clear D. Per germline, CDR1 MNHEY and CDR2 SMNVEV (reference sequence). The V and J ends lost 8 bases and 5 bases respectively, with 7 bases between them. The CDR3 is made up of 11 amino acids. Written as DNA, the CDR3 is TGTGCCAGCGGCCCAGATCAGCCCCAGCATTTT. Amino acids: CASGPDQPQHF.

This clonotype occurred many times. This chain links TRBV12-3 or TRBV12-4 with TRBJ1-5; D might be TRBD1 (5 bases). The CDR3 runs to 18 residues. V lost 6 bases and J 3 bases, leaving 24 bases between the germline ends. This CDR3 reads CASSRPTLPGFYNQPQHF. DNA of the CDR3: TGTGCCAGCAGCCGCCCGACCCTACCAGGGTTTTACAATCAGCCCCAGCATTTT.

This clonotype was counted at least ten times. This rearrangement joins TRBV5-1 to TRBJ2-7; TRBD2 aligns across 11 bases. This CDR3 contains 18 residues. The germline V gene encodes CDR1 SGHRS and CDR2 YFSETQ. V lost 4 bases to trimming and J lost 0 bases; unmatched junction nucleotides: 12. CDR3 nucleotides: TGCGCCAGCAGCCCCTTCGCCCTAGCGGGAGGACCCTCCTACGAGCAGTACTTC. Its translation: CASSPFALAGGPSYEQYF.

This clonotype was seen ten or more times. The CDR3 DNA is TGTGCCAGCAGCCAGGACAACACCGGGGAGCTGTTTTTT. Translation: CASSQDNTGELFF. This chain links TRBV28 with TRBJ2-2; D remains unclear. Germline-derived CDR1 and CDR2 are MDHEN and SYDVKM. Trimming left V 6 bases short and J 2 bases short, with 7 bases between. CDR3 size: 13 residues. The full variable domain, completed using reference TRBV28 and TRBJ2-2, is DVKVTQSSRYLVKRTGEKVFLECVQDMDHENMFWYRQDPGLGLRLIYFSYDVKMKEKGDIPEGYSVSREKKERFSLILESASTNQTSMYLCASSQDNTGELFFGEGSRLTVL.

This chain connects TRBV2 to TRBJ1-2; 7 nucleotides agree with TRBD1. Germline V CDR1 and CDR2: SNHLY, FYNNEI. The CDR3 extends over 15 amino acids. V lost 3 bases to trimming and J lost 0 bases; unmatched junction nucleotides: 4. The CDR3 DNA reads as TGTGCCAGCAGTGACCCCGGACAGGCTAACTATGGCTACACCTTC. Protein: CASSDPGQANYGYTF.

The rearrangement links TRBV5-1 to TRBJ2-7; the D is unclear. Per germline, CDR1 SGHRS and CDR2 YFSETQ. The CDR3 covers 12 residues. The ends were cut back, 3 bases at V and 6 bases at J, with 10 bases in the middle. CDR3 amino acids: CASSSTALEQYF. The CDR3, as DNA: TGCGCCAGCAGCTCTACAGCGCTCGAGCAGTACTTC.

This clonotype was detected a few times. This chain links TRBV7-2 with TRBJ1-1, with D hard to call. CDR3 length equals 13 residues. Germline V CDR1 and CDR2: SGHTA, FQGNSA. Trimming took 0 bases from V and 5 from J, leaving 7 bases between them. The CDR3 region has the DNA TGTGCCAGCAGCTTAGCATTAAGAACTGAAGCTTTCTTT. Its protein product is CASSLALRTEAFF.